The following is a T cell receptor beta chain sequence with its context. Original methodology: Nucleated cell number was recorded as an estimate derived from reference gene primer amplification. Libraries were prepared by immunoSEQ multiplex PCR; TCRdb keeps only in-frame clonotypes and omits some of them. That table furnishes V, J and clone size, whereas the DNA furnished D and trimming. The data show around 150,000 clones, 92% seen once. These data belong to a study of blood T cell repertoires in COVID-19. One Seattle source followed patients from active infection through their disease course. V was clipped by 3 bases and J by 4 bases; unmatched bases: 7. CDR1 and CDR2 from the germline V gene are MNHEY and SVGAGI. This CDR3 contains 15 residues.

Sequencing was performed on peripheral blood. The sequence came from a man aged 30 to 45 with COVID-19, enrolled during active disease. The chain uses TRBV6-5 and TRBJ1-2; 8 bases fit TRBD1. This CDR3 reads CASSYFGTGFYGYTF. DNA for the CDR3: TGTGCCAGCAGTTATTTCGGGACAGGATTCTATGGCTACACCTTC.